The clone carrying this T cell receptor (beta chain) has a handful of counts. The antigen remains undetermined. This CDR3 spans 14 amino acids. The germline gives CDR1 LNHDA, CDR2 SQIVND (reference sequence). J lost 6 bases, V lost 7 bases, and 10 bases had no gene match. These data belong to a study of CD8 T cells in ankylosing spondylitis. One entry per CDR3 protein, called by TCRdb with MiXCR from the 5' RACE reads. The sample has around 130,000 distinct CDR3 sequences, roughly 15% seen once. Study findings and constraints: Those disease-linked clones were CD8+; they were also relatively rare in peripheral blood. Seven to nine highly homologous variants formed a TCR beta motif that appeared characteristic of ankylosing spondylitis blood.

The TCR sequence derives from a male donor with ankylosing spondylitis. The specimen was blood, either unsorted or a sorted T cell fraction (not recorded which). The rearrangement uses TRBV19 and TRBJ2-3; 7 bases agree with TRBD2. The CDR3 here is CASKNRGEWDTQYF. In DNA, the CDR3 is TGTGCCAGTAAAAACCGGGGGGAATGGGATACGCAGTATTTT.